These 2 T cell receptor beta chains were sequenced from one sample in a study of graft-versus-host responses after intestinal transplantation. Only in-frame clones appear in the TCRdb table, and some are missing; sequencing was by immunoSEQ multiplex PCR. The sample has thousands of clones, 25% to 40% seen once. Source: alloreactive CD4+ T cells from a mixed lymphocyte reaction culture, taken before intestinal transplant. Subset in this sample: CFSE-low proliferating T cells sorted from roughly six-day pre-transplant mixed lymphocyte reaction (GvH or HvG direction). The receptors were gathered from a human patient who received an intestinal transplant.

A few counts support this clone. This chain uses TRBV19 with TRBJ2-1, with 9 nucleotides matching TRBD2. Germline V gene data show CDR1 as LNHDA and CDR2 as SQIVND (reference sequence). V dropped 1 base and J dropped 2; count of bases not matched to a gene: 3. The CDR3 extends over 16 amino acids. The CDR3 DNA sequence: TGTGCCAGTAGTATAGTTAGCGGGAGTACCTACAATGAGCAGTTCTTC. Translating gives CASSIVSGSTYNEQFF. Full variable domain (missing parts from reference TRBV19 and TRBJ2-1): DGGITQSPKYLFRKEGQNVTLSCEQNLNHDAMYWYRQDPGQGLRLIYYSQIVNDFQKGDIAEGYSVSREKKESFPLTVTSAQKNPTAFYLCASSIVSGSTYNEQFFGPGTRLTVL.

V is TRBV9 and J is TRBJ2-6, with a possible D match to TRBD1 (6 bases). CDR3 size: 17 residues. The germline CDR1 and CDR2 sequences are SGDLS and YYNGEE. Trimming stripped 4 bases from V and 2 bases from J, with 16 bases between. CDR3 sequence reads: CASSPRSGVAGANVLTF. The CDR3 DNA sequence: TGTGCCAGCAGCCCACGATCAGGGGTCGCTGGGGCCAACGTCCTGACTTTC. The full variable domain, completed using reference TRBV9 and TRBJ2-6, is DSGVTQTPKHLITATGQRVTLRCSPRSGDLSVYWYQQSLDQGLQFLIQYYNGEERAKGNILERFSAQQFPDLHSELNLSSLELGDSALYFCASSPRSGVAGANVLTFGAGSRLTVL.